These 23 T cell receptor beta chains were all obtained from the same sample, sequenced in a study of response to subunit inactivated influenza vaccine. One entry per CDR3 protein results from TCRdb running MiXCR on the RT-PCR reads. The sample has about 700,000 distinct CDR3 sequences, 15% to 18% seen once. The sequencing used PBMCs from blood, collected approximately 13 days after vaccination. The origin of the receptors is a man aged 50-60 years who received an inactivated influenza vaccine.

This clonotype was recorded a few times. In DNA form, the CDR3 reads TGCGCCAGCAGCCAAACCCCGTGGGCCACTAACTATGAGCAGTTCTTC. Its protein product is CASSQTPWATNYEQFF. The rearrangement links TRBV4-3 to TRBJ2-1; D is undetermined. Trimming cost V 2 bases and J 8 bases, with 19 bases left between them. CDR3 size: 16 residues. Germline loops: CDR1 LGHNA, CDR2 YSLEER.

J is TRBJ2-7 and V is TRBV28; 8 bases map to TRBD1. The CDR3 extends over 14 amino acids. Trimming at V came to 3 bases and at J to 5 bases, leaving 6 bases not matched to a gene. CDR1 and CDR2 (germline): MDHEN, SYDVKM. The CDR3 reads CASSFGQGNHEQYF. The CDR3 nucleotides are TGTGCCAGCAGTTTTGGACAGGGAAACCACGAGCAGTACTTC.

This clonotype was picked up a small number of times. The V gene is TRBV20-1, the J gene TRBJ2-7; weak D call: TRBD1 (5 bases). CDR3 size: 15 residues. The ends were cut back, 0 bases at V and 2 bases at J, with 14 bases in the middle. Germline-derived CDR1 and CDR2 are DFQATT and SNEGSKA (reference sequence). This CDR3 reads CSARERQRTTYEQYF. CDR3 in DNA: TGCAGTGCTAGAGAACGACAGCGAACGACCTACGAGCAGTACTTC.

This clonotype was seen at least ten times. This rearrangement joins TRBV4-3 to TRBJ2-7; TRBD2 agrees at 10 bases. Germline assignment: CDR1 LGHNA and CDR2 YSLEER. V lost 0 bases and J lost 4; bases outside the gene matches: 6. The CDR3 is 16 amino acids. CDR3 region: CASSQDRASGSYEQYF. The CDR3 DNA reads TGCGCCAGCAGCCAAGACCGGGCTAGCGGGAGTTACGAGCAGTACTTC.

V usage is TRBV4-2 and J usage is TRBJ2-3; the D gene could be TRBD1 or TRBD2 (5 bases each). V lost 5 bases, J lost 5 bases, and 14 bases lay in between. The CDR3 is made up of 14 amino acids. Germline V CDR1 and CDR2: LGHNA, YNFKEQ. The CDR3 region is CASSTTRGVDTQYF. The CDR3 bases are TGTGCCAGCAGCACAACCCGAGGGGTAGATACGCAGTATTTT.

This clonotype was detected only a few times. V gene TRBV28 combines with J gene TRBJ2-5; 8 bases match TRBD2. Germline CDR1 and CDR2: MDHEN and SYDVKM. The CDR3 is 16 amino acids. Germline trimming cut 5 bases from V and 4 bases from J; bases unmatched to any gene: 12. This CDR3 reads CASSQLTSGRGETQYF. The CDR3 DNA sequence: TGTGCCAGCAGTCAACTAACTAGCGGCAGAGGAGAGACCCAGTACTTC.

This chain connects TRBV6-2 or TRBV6-3 to TRBJ2-3; 12 nucleotides align to TRBD2. Per germline, CDR1 MNHEY and CDR2 SVGEGT. This CDR3 has 15 amino acids. Losses at the gene ends were 8 bases for V and 2 bases for J; bases not matched to a gene: 5. CDR3 protein: CASGLAGSLTDTQYF. The CDR3 DNA is TGTGCCAGCGGACTAGCGGGGTCTCTCACAGATACGCAGTATTTT.

The chain uses TRBV5-1 and TRBJ1-1, with 7 bases lining up with TRBD1. The CDR3 length is 15 residues. CDR1 and CDR2 from the germline V gene are SGHRS and YFSETQ. The J segment lost 0 bases and the V segment lost 3 bases, leaving 5 bases of the junction unmatched. The DNA for the CDR3 is TGCGCCAGCAGCTGGTGGACAGGCATGAACACTGAAGCTTTCTTT. Its translation: CASSWWTGMNTEAFF.

This clonotype appeared a few times. This chain joins TRBV20-1 and TRBJ1-5, with a possible D match to TRBD1 (6 bases). V was shortened by 4 bases and J by 9 bases, with 25 bases between the two germline ends. The germline V gene has CDR1 DFQATT and CDR2 SNEGSKA (reference sequence). This CDR3 is 16 amino acids long. As DNA, the CDR3 is TGCAGTGCTACGACAGGTGAACACGGCTGGGCGGTGCCCCAGCATTTT. It yields the protein CSATTGEHGWAVPQHF.

This clonotype was seen a handful of times. The rearrangement uses TRBV7-8 and TRBJ2-7; D call uncertain. This CDR3 is 15 amino acids long. Germline assignment: CDR1 SGHVS and CDR2 FQNEAQ. Trimming left V 1 base short and J 1 base short, with 11 bases between. CDR3 sequence (DNA): TGTGCCAGCAGCTTAGACACCCACCAATCCTACGAGCAGTACTTC. The encoded protein is CASSLDTHQSYEQYF.

The V call is TRBV27, the J call TRBJ2-3; 7 nucleotides line up with TRBD1. Germline loops: CDR1 MNHEY, CDR2 SMNVEV (reference sequence). V was clipped by 3 bases and J by 2 bases; unmatched bases: 5. The CDR3 is 15 amino acids. The CDR3 loop is CASSLTGYHTDTQYF. CDR3 nucleotides: TGTGCCAGCAGTTTGACAGGGTACCACACAGATACGCAGTATTTT.

This clonotype was recorded a few times. V usage is TRBV7-8 and J usage is TRBJ2-3; D may be TRBD1 (5 bases). CDR3 length: 14 residues. Trimming left V 5 bases short and J 4 bases short, with 13 bases between. The germline V gene has CDR1 SGHVS and CDR2 FQNEAQ. The CDR3 nucleotides read TGTGCCAGCAGCCAGCTCAGGGTCCCAGATACGCAGTATTTT. Amino acids: CASSQLRVPDTQYF.

The CDR3 sequence: CASSHPRGRGLLNTGELFF. DNA for the CDR3: TGTGCCAGCAGCCACCCCCGGGGCAGGGGGCTCCTGAACACCGGGGAGCTGTTTTTT. The chain joins TRBV14 to TRBJ2-2; 8 bases fit TRBD1. The CDR3 spans 19 residues. Unmatched junction bases numbered 13, after V lost 3 bases and J lost 1 base. Germline CDR1 SGHDN, CDR2 FVKESK.

This clonotype was found many times. The V gene is TRBV5-6, the J gene TRBJ2-3; no definite D call. This CDR3 region has 16 residues. Germline V lookup: CDR1 SGHDT, CDR2 YYEEEE. Trimming took 1 base from V and 5 from J, leaving 17 bases between them. This CDR3 is CASSLRQLNLGDTQYF. In DNA, the CDR3 is TGTGCCAGCAGCTTGAGGCAGCTGAACTTGGGAGATACGCAGTATTTT.

Only a few counts were recorded for this clonotype. The rearrangement joins TRBV20-1 to TRBJ2-7; 10 bases match TRBD1. The CDR3 is made up of 17 amino acids. Trimming at V came to 5 bases and at J to 0 bases, leaving 13 bases not matched to a gene. In germline, CDR1 is DFQATT, CDR2 SNEGSKA (reference sequence). The CDR3 reads CSALSSKTGGVSYEQYF. For the CDR3, the DNA is TGCAGTGCTCTCAGCTCTAAGACAGGGGGCGTCTCCTACGAGCAGTACTTC.

This clonotype was detected a few times. The CDR3 nucleotides read TGCGCCAGCAGCTTGGCAGGGGGTATCTCAGATACGCAGTATTTT. It is translated as CASSLAGGISDTQYF. The rearrangement links TRBV5-1 to TRBJ2-3; 7 bases align to TRBD1. Looked up from germline, CDR1 is SGHRS and CDR2 is YFSETQ. V shed 0 bases and J 4 bases; nucleotides not matched to a gene: 5. The CDR3 has 15 amino acids.

The rearrangement joins TRBV12-3 or TRBV12-4 to TRBJ1-6, with a tentative D call TRBD1 (6 bases). V lost 4 bases to trimming and J lost 10 bases, with 20 bases between them. This CDR3 is 16 amino acids long. DNA for the CDR3: TGTGCCAGCAGTTCCCTAGGGCCCTGGAGGGGGTCACCCCTCCACTTT. Amino acid sequence: CASSSLGPWRGSPLHF.

This clonotype was found many times. The V call is TRBV7-9, the J call TRBJ2-1; 9 bases line up with TRBD2. The CDR3 sequence is 15 residues long. In germline, CDR1 is SEHNR, CDR2 FQNEAQ (reference sequence). After removal of 5 bases from V and 3 bases from J, the junction contained 5 bases not matched to a gene. The CDR3 nucleotides are TGTGCCAGCAGCATTGGCGGGGGGGTCTACAATGAGCAGTTCTTC. It translates to CASSIGGGVYNEQFF.

The table lists this clonotype with a few counts. The rearrangement uses TRBV6-2 or TRBV6-3 and TRBJ1-6; the match to TRBD1 covers 11 bases. This CDR3 comprises 17 residues. The trim removed 4 bases at V and 7 bases at J, leaving 9 bases unmatched. Per the germline V gene, CDR1 is MNHEY and CDR2 is SVGEGT. This CDR3 is CASSLDRGRSWNSPLHF. CDR3 nucleotide sequence: TGTGCCAGCAGTTTGGACAGGGGGCGATCCTGGAATTCACCCCTCCACTTT.

Only a few counts were recorded for this clonotype. The chain joins TRBV10-2 to TRBJ2-1; D perhaps matches TRBD2 (6 bases). V lost 1 base and J lost 2, with 12 bases in between. The germline CDR1 and CDR2 sequences are WSHSY and SAAADI. CDR3 size: 16 residues. For the CDR3, the DNA is TGCGCCAGCAGTGAGTTACTAGCAGCCACCTACAATGAGCAGTTCTTC. Translated: CASSELLAATYNEQFF.

This clonotype has more than one count but fewer than ten. This sequence joins TRBV7-2 and TRBJ2-3; a possible D gene is TRBD2 (5 bases). Looked up from germline, CDR1 is SGHTA and CDR2 is FQGNSA. The CDR3 contains 15 residues. Trimming took off 4 bases at V and 1 base at J, with 12 bases between the two ends. The CDR3 sequence: CASSWSWGGTDTQYF. The CDR3 nucleotides read TGTGCCAGCAGCTGGAGTTGGGGAGGCACAGATACGCAGTATTTT.

This clonotype has a handful of counts. The chain uses TRBV4-2 and TRBJ2-3; the match to TRBD2 covers 7 bases. CDR1 and CDR2 (germline): LGHNA, YNFKEQ. The CDR3 loop spans 18 amino acids. The V and J ends lost 2 bases and 0 bases, in that order; junction bases with no gene match: 11. The CDR3 here is CASSQRASGQSSTDTQYF. The CDR3 DNA is TGTGCCAGCAGCCAAAGAGCTAGCGGCCAATCTAGCACAGATACGCAGTATTTT.

The chain employs TRBV6-1 and TRBJ2-1, with 12 positions matching TRBD2. V shed 7 bases, J shed 7 bases, and the junction held 14 bases outside the gene matches. There are 17 residues in the CDR3. Germline assignment: CDR1 MNHNS and CDR2 SASEGT. CDR3 bases: TGTGCCAGCACCCGCGGTTCTAGCGGGGGGGAGAGGAATGAGCAGTTCTTC. It yields the protein CASTRGSSGGERNEQFF.